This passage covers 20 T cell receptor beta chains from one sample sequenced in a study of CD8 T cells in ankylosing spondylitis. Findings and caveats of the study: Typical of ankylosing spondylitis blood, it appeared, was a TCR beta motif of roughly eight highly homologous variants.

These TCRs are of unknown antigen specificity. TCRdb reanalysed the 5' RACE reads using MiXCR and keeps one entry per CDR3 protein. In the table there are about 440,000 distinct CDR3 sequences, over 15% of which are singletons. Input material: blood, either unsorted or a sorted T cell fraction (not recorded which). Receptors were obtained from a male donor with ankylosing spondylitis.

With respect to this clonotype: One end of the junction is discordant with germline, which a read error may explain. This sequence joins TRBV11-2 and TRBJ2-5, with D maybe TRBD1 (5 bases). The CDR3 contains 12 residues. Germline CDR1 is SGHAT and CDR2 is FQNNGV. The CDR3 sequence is CASPTQQEIQYF. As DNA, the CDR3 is TGTGCCAGCCCTACACAACAGGAGATCCAGTACTTC. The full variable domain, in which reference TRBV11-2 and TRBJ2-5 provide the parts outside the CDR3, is EAGVAQSPRYKIIEKRQSVAFWCNPISGHATLYWYQQILGQGPKLLIQFQNNGVVDDSQLPKDRFSAERLKGVDSTLKIQPAKLEDSAVYLCASPTQQEIQYFGPGTRLLVL.

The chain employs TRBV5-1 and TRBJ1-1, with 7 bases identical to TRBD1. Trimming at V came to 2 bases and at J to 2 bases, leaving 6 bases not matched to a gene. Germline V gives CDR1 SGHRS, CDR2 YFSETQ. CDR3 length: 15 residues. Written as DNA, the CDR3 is TGCGCCAGCAGCTTTCTAACAGGGGTCAACACTGAAGCTTTCTTT. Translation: CASSFLTGVNTEAFF.

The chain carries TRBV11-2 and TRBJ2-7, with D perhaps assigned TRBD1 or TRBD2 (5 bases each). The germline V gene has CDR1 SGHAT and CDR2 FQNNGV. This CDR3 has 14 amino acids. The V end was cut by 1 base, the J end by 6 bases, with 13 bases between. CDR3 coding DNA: TGTGCCAGCAGCTTAGTCAGGGCTGGGGGCGAGCAGTACTTC. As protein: CASSLVRAGGEQYF.

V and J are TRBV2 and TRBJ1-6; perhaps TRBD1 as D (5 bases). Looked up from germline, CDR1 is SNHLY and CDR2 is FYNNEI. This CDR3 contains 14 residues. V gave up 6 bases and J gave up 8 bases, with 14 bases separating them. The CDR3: CASRLGEGDSPLHF. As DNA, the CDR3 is TGTGCCAGCAGATTGGGGGAAGGTGATTCACCCCTCCACTTT. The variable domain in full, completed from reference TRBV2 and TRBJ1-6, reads EPEVTQTPSHQVTQMGQEVILRCVPISNHLYFYWYRQILGQKVEFLVSFYNNEISEKSEIFDDQFSVERPDGSNFTLKIRSTKLEDSAMYFCASRLGEGDSPLHFGNGTRLTVT.

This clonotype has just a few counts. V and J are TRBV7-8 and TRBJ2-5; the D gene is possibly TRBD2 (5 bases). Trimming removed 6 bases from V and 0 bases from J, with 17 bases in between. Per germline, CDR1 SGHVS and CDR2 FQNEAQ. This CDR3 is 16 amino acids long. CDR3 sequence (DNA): TGTGCCAGCAGACGGACGGACGGGAAGTACCAAGAGACCCAGTACTTC. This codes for CASRRTDGKYQETQYF.

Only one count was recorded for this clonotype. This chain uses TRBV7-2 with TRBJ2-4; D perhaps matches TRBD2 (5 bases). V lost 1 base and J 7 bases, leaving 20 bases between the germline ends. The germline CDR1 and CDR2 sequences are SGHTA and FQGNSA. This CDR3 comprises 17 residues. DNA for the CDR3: TGTGCCAGCAGCTTAGGGACTTCAAGCTACTCTCCGAACATTCAGTACTTC. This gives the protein CASSLGTSSYSPNIQYF.

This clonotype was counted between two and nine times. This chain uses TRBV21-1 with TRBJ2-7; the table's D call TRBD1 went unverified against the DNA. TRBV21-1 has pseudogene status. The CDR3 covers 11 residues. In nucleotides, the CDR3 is TGTGCCAGCGCTCCTGGGGGCGAGCAGTACTTC. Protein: CASAPGGEQYF.

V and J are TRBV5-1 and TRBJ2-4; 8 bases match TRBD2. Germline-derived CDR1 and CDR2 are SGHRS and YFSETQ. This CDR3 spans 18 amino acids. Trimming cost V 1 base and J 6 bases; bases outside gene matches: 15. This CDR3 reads CASSLIAGSGGVGNIQYF. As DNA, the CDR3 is TGCGCCAGCAGCTTGATCGCGGGAAGCGGGGGCGTCGGAAACATTCAGTACTTC.

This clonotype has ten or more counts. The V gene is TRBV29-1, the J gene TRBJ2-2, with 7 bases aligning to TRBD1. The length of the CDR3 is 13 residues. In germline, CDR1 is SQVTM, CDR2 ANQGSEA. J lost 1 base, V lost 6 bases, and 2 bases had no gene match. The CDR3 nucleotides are TGCAGCGTCCACAGGGGGAACACCGGGGAGCTGTTTTTT. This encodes CSVHRGNTGELFF.

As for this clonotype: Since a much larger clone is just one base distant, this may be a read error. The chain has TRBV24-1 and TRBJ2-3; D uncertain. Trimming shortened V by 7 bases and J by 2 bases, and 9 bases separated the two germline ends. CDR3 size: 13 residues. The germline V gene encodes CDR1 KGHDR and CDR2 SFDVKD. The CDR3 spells CATRVSFTDTQYF. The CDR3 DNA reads TGTGCCACCAGGGTCAGTTTCACAGATACGCAGTATTTT.

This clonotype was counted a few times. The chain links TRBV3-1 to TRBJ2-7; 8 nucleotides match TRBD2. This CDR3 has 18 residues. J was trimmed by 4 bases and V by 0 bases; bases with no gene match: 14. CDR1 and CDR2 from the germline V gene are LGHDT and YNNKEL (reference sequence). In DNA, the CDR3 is TGTGCCAGCAGCCAAGAAAAGCAGGGTAGCGGGGCGTTATACGAGCAGTACTTC. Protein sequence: CASSQEKQGSGALYEQYF.

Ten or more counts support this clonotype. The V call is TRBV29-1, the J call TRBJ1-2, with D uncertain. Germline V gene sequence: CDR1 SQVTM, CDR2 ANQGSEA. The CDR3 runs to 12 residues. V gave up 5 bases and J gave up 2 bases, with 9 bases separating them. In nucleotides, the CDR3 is TGCAGCGTTCGGGTGTGGAACTATGGCTACACCTTC. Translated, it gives CSVRVWNYGYTF.

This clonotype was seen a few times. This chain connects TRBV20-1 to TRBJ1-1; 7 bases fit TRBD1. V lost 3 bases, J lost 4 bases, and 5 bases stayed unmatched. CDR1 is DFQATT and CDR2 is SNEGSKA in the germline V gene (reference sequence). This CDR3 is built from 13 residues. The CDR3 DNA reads TGCAGTGCTAGGGCCGGGACAGCCACTGAAGCTTTCTTT. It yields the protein CSARAGTATEAFF.

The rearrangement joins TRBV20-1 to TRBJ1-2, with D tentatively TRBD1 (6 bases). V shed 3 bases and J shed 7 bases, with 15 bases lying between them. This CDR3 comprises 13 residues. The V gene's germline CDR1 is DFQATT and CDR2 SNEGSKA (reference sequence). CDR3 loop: CSASETGLVGYTF. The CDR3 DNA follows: TGCAGTGCTAGTGAGACAGGATTGGTTGGCTACACCTTC.

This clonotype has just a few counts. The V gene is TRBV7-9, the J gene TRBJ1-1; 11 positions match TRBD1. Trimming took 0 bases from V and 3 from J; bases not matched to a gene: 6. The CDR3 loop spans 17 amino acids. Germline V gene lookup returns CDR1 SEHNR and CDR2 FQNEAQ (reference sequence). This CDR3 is CASSLAPGQGVDTEAFF. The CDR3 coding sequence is TGTGCCAGCAGCTTAGCTCCGGGACAGGGGGTAGACACTGAAGCTTTCTTT.

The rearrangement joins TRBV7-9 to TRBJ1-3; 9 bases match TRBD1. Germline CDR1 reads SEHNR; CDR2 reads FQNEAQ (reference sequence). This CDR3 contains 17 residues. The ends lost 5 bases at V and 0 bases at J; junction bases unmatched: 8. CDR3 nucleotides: TGTGCCAGCAGCCAGGACAGGGGTCCGAGCTCTGGAAACACCATATATTTT. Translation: CASSQDRGPSSGNTIYF.

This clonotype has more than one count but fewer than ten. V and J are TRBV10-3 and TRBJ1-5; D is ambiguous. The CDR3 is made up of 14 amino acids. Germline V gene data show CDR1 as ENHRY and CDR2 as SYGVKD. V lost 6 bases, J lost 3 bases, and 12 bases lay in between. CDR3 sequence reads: CAIRGSGVNQPQHF. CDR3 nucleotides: TGTGCCATCAGGGGGAGCGGTGTCAATCAGCCCCAGCATTTT.

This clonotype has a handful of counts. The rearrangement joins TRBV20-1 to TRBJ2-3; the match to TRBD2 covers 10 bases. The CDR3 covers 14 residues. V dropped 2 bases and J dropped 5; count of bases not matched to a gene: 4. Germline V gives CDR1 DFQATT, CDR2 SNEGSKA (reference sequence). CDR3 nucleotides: TGCAGTGCTAGACTAGCGGGAGCGTTAGATACGCAGTATTTT. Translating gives CSARLAGALDTQYF.

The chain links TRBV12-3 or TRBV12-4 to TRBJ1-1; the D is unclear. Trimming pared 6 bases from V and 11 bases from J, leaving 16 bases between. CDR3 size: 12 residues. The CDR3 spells CASRSKTLSAFF. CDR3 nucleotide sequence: TGTGCCAGCAGAAGTAAGACCTTGTCCGCTTTCTTT.

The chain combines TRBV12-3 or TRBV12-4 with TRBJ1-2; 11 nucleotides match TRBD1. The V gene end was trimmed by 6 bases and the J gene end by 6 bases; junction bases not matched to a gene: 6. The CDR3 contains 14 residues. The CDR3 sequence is CASRSRDRGDGYTF. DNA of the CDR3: TGTGCCAGCAGATCCCGGGACAGGGGGGATGGCTACACCTTC.